This T cell receptor beta chain was retrieved from a study of T cell changes during pregnancy in multiple sclerosis. There are 13 residues in the CDR3. Germline CDR1 reads SQVTM; CDR2 reads ANQGSEA. V dropped 6 bases and J dropped 4; count of bases not matched to a gene: 8. Sequencing used immunoSEQ multiplex PCR; TCRdb keeps in-frame clones, though not all of them. The top ten hold 1.6% of the sample, which has 60,000 to 90,000 clones, 92% seen once. J is TRBJ2-7 and V is TRBV29-1, with TRBD1 matching 8 bases. Sequenced material: peripheral blood, taken in the first trimester of pregnancy. The receptor was isolated from a female donor in good health, enrolled as a control in a pregnancy study. For the CDR3, the DNA is TGCAGCGTGGCGGACAGGGTAGGGTACGAGCAGTACTTC. Translating it yields CSVADRVGYEQYF.